The T cell receptor beta chain under discussion was sequenced for a study of beta chain features in type 1 diabetes. General observations from the study: A moderate, significant TCRB CDR3 shortening appeared in type 1 diabetes across four CD4+ subsets.

Using CD45RO/CCR7/CD25/CD127/CD95/CD27, CD4+ naive, central memory, regulatory and stem cell-like memory cells were sorted. Every isolated RNA sample was fully reverse transcribed, so sequencing captured expressed TCRB transcripts. Profiling relied on immunoSEQ multiplex PCR, and the TCRdb table lists in-frame clones only, not all of them. The repertoire holds a few hundred thousand clones, with roughly 17% as singletons. Germline trimming cut 5 bases from V and 0 bases from J; bases unmatched to any gene: 4. The CDR3 length is 14 residues. CDR1 SGHTA and CDR2 FQGNSA come from the germline V gene. For this clone: The antigen is undetermined.

Material: naive CD4+ T cells from blood. The chain links TRBV7-2 to TRBJ2-7, with 7 nucleotides matching TRBD2. The clonotype was recovered from a man aged 30 to 39 with type 1 diabetes. CDR3 sequence reads: CASSLSGASYEQYF. The CDR3 nucleotides are TGTGCCAGCAGCCTCAGCGGGGCCTCCTACGAGCAGTACTTC.